The 16 T cell receptor beta chains reported below all come from one sample, sequenced in a study of control samples from healthy donors and cancer patients. Assay: immunoSEQ multiplex PCR; the TCRdb copy retains only in-frame clones and omits some. The data contain 95,000 to 100,000 clones, about 89% of them singletons. Sequencing input: blood. All receptors derive from a man aged 30-40 years in good health.

In its sample, this clone was seen once. The genes are TRBV24-1 and TRBJ2-2; 8 positions match TRBD2. Germline assignment: CDR1 KGHDR and CDR2 SFDVKD. The CDR3 length is 18 residues. The J segment lost 1 base and the V segment lost 4 bases, leaving 10 bases of the junction unmatched. The CDR3: CATSDLSYRGGNTGELFF. Written as DNA, the CDR3 is TGTGCCACCAGTGACCTCTCGTATCGGGGGGGGAACACCGGGGAGCTGTTTTTT.

This clone was counted between two and nine times. The rearrangement joins TRBV6-5 to TRBJ1-2, with D unclear. Trimming removed 2 bases at V and 10 bases at J, with 14 bases between. The CDR3 has 13 residues. Germline V gene data show CDR1 as MNHEY and CDR2 as SVGAGI. CDR3 in DNA: TGTGCCAGCAGTTACCGTACCGCTTCGGACTACACCTTC. It is translated as CASSYRTASDYTF.

This clone is a singleton in its sample. The CDR3, as DNA: TGTGCCAGCAGTGAAGAGGGGGTGGGGAATCAGCCCCAGCATTTT. As protein: CASSEEGVGNQPQHF. The chain combines TRBV25-1 with TRBJ1-5, with D possibly TRBD1 on 6 matching bases. Germline V gene data show CDR1 as MGHDK and CDR2 as SYGVNS. The CDR3 is made up of 15 amino acids. V dropped 2 bases and J dropped 4 bases, with 12 bases sitting between them.

V gene TRBV27 combines with J gene TRBJ2-1, with TRBD1 identical over 7 bases. This CDR3 contains 11 residues. J lost 14 bases, V lost 3 bases, and 4 bases had no gene match. Germline V gene data show CDR1 as MNHEY and CDR2 as SMNVEV (reference sequence). The CDR3 DNA follows: TGTGCCAGCAGTTTCGGACAGGTAAAGTTCTTC. It yields the protein CASSFGQVKFF.

The chain is built from TRBV5-6 and TRBJ1-1; D is unresolved. V lost 5 bases to trimming and J lost 3 bases, with 14 bases between them. Germline V CDR1 and CDR2: SGHDT, YYEEEE. The CDR3 runs 14 residues. CDR3 DNA sequence: TGTGCCAGCAGGGGATCGTGGGCCGACACTGAAGCTTTCTTT. This gives the protein CASRGSWADTEAFF.

This chain uses TRBV28 with TRBJ1-1; no firm D call. This CDR3 spans 14 amino acids. Germline loops: CDR1 MDHEN, CDR2 SYDVKM. The V end lost 4 bases, the J end lost 0 bases, and 9 bases lay between the germline ends. CDR3 bases: TGTGCCAGCAGTTCGCCCCCGGTGAACACTGAAGCTTTCTTT. It codes for CASSSPPVNTEAFF.

The chain uses TRBV6-6 and TRBJ1-5; no clear D gene. V lost 2 bases, J lost 6 bases, and 8 bases lay in between. This CDR3 has 13 amino acids. CDR1 MNHNY and CDR2 SVGAGI come from the germline V gene (reference sequence). CDR3: CASSYGDAQPQHF. The CDR3 bases are TGTGCCAGCAGTTACGGGGATGCTCAGCCCCAGCATTTT.

V usage is TRBV9 and J usage is TRBJ2-7; D call uncertain. Germline-derived CDR1 and CDR2 are SGDLS and YYNGEE. The CDR3 is 12 amino acids. V gave up 1 base and J gave up 4 bases, with 6 bases separating them. The chain's CDR3 is CASSVQGYEQYF. Here the CDR3 DNA reads TGTGCCAGCAGCGTACAAGGATACGAGCAGTACTTC. Based on the CDR3 plus reference TRBV9 and TRBJ2-7, the full variable domain is DSGVTQTPKHLITATGQRVTLRCSPRSGDLSVYWYQQSLDQGLQFLIQYYNGEERAKGNILERFSAQQFPDLHSELNLSSLELGDSALYFCASSVQGYEQYFGPGTRLTVT.

The chain recombines TRBV5-8 with TRBJ1-1; D unclear. V was pared by 2 bases and J by 5 bases, with 7 bases between. This CDR3 region has 12 residues. Germline V lookup: CDR1 SGHTS, CDR2 YDEGEE. The CDR3 region is CASSLRKTEAFF. The CDR3, as DNA: TGTGCCAGCAGCTTACGTAAGACTGAAGCTTTCTTT. Together with reference TRBV5-8 and TRBJ1-1, the CDR3 gives the full variable domain: EAGVTQSPTHLIKTRGQQATLRCSPISGHTSVYWYQQALGLGLQFLLWYDEGEERNRGNFPPRFSGRQFPNYSSELNVNALELEDSALYLCASSLRKTEAFFGQGTRLTVV.

This sequence joins TRBV6-5 and TRBJ2-7, with 8 nucleotides matching TRBD2. The CDR3 length is 14 residues. CDR1 and CDR2 from the germline V gene are MNHEY and SVGAGI. V lost 5 bases to trimming and J lost 3 bases; unmatched junction nucleotides: 6. The CDR3 here is CASSKAGGNYEQYV. CDR3 coding DNA: TGTGCCAGCAGTAAGGCGGGGGGAAACTACGAGCAGTACGTC.

V gene TRBV7-7 combines with J gene TRBJ2-2, with D uncertain. Trimming shortened V by 0 bases and J by 6 bases, and 8 bases separated the two germline ends. Germline loops: CDR1 SSHAT, CDR2 FNYEAQ (reference sequence). This CDR3 has 14 residues. CDR3 in amino acids: CASSLALAAGELFF. For the CDR3, the DNA is TGTGCCAGCAGCTTAGCATTAGCAGCCGGGGAGCTGTTTTTT. Looking up the rest from reference TRBV7-7 and TRBJ2-2 gives the full variable domain: GAGVSQSPRYKVTKRGQDVTLRCDPISSHATLYWYQQALGQGPEFLTYFNYEAQPDKSGLPSDRFSAERPEGSISTLTIQRTEQRDSAMYRCASSLALAAGELFFGEGSRLTVL.

This clone appeared once. The chain carries TRBV5-4 and TRBJ2-1; D gene ambiguous. This CDR3 is 14 amino acids long. V was pared by 3 bases and J by 4 bases, with 11 bases between. CDR1 SGHNT and CDR2 YYREEE come from the germline V gene (reference sequence). CDR3 DNA: TGTGCCAGCAGCTCAAGTACAAAATACAATGAGCAGTTCTTC. It yields the protein CASSSSTKYNEQFF.

This clone was seen only once. The gene calls are TRBV4-1 and TRBJ1-5; 10 bases fit TRBD1. The CDR3 length is 17 residues. The V and J ends lost 6 bases and 3 bases, in that order; junction bases with no gene match: 11. CDR1 and CDR2 (germline): MGHRA, YSYEKL. The CDR3 DNA reads as TGCGCCAGCAGTCCGCGAGGACAGGGGGAATACAATCAGCCCCAGCATTTT. Translation gives CASSPRGQGEYNQPQHF.

V and J are TRBV20-1 and TRBJ2-5; D remains unclear. This CDR3 comprises 11 residues. Germline assignment: CDR1 DFQATT and CDR2 SNEGSKA (reference sequence). Trimming removed 7 bases from V and 0 bases from J, with 6 bases in between. CDR3 sequence (DNA): TGCAGTGGACAACACCAAGAGACCCAGTACTTC. Protein product: CSGQHQETQYF.

The CDR3 spells CASSPRASGGGEQFF. Here the CDR3 DNA reads TGTGCCAGCAGCCCCCGGGCCAGCGGGGGGGGTGAGCAGTTCTTC. The chain couples TRBV7-2 to TRBJ2-1, with 10 bases that match TRBD2. Germline CDR1 and CDR2: SGHTA and FQGNSA. V lost 5 bases and J lost 9; bases outside the gene matches: 10. This CDR3 has 15 amino acids.

The chain carries TRBV3-1 (or the pseudogene TRBV3-2) and TRBJ2-6; maybe TRBD1 (6 bases). The CDR3 consists of 18 residues. The V gene's germline CDR1 is LGHDT and CDR2 YNNKEL (reference sequence). V dropped 5 bases and J dropped 4 bases, with 21 bases sitting between them. CDR3 DNA: TGTGCCAGCAGCAATGAACGGGACACCAGTAAAGGGGCCAACGTCCTGACTTTC. Protein sequence: CASSNERDTSKGANVLTF.